Listed below are T cell receptor beta chains from one sample, sequenced in a study of PD-L1 blockade in urothelial cancer. Libraries were prepared by immunoSEQ multiplex PCR; TCRdb keeps only in-frame clonotypes and omits some of them. Among approximately 45,000 clones listed, more than 75% were seen once. The starting material was PBMCs, obtained around atezolizumab (anti-PD-L1) treatment. These receptors all come from a man aged 45-65 years with urothelial cancer. Each CDR3 is given with its conserved first and last residue. Rows may omit the clone size; those that give it use once, few, many or a size class.

cdr3_aa clone_size j_call v_call
CASSLQGRLGNEQFF few TRBJ2-1 TRBV5-1
CASSPGTAFGKLFF once TRBJ1-4 TRBV28
CASSSGLGGVLAYTF . TRBJ1-2 TRBV9
CASSDGQGSNQPQHF once TRBJ1-5 TRBV27
CASNPTGYATGELFF . TRBJ2-2 TRBV28
CASSVGTDNEQFF . TRBJ2-1 TRBV6-1
CAWSGGKNQIEKLFF . TRBJ1-4 TRBV30
CASTHRGSASGNTIYF . TRBJ1-3 TRBV11-2
CASSAGTSGRSEQFF . TRBJ2-1 TRBV19
CASSVVGGLGLAGQSSTDTQYF . TRBJ2-3 TRBV9
CASSLASKLQVCTDTQYF few TRBJ2-3 TRBV5-1
CASSPGVEFGYTF . TRBJ1-2 TRBV5-1
CAAGAGARETQYF . TRBJ2-5 TRBV6-6
CASSRRDSLSYEQYF . TRBJ2-7 TRBV6-5
CASSGPERANTIYF . TRBJ1-3 TRBV9
CASSATSGPSGTQYF few TRBJ2-3 TRBV7-7
CASRSQGIWREQFF . TRBJ2-1 TRBV7-9